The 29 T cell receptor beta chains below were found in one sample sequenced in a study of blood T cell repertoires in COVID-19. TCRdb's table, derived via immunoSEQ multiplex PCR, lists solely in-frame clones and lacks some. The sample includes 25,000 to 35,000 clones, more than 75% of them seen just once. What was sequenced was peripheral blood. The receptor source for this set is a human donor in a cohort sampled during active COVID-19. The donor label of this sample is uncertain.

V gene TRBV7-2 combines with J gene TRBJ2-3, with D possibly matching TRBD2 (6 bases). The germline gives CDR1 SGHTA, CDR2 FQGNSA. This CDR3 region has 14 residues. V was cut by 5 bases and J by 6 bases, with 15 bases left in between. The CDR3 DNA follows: TGTGCCAGCAGCGTCGGGACTCCACGGGATACGCAGTATTTT. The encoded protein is CASSVGTPRDTQYF.

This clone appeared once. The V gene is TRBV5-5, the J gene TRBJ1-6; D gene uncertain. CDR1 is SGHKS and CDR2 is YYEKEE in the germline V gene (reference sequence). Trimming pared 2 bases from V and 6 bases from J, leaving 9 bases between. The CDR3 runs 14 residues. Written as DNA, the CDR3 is TGTGCCAGCAGCTTAGCTGCAACTAATTCACCCCTCCACTTT. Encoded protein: CASSLAATNSPLHF.

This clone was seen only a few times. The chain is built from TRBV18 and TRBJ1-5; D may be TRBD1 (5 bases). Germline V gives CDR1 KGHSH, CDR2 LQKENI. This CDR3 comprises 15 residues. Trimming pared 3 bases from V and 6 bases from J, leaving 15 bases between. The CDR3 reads CASSPGGGSPQPQHF. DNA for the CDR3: TGTGCCAGCTCACCGGGCGGGGGGTCCCCTCAGCCCCAGCATTTT.

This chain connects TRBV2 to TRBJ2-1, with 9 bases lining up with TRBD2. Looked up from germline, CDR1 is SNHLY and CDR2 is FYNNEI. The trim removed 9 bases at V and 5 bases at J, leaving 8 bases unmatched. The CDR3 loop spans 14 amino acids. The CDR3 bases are TGTGCCAGTCGCCGGACTAGCGATAACAATGAGCAGTTCTTC. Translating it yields CASRRTSDNNEQFF.

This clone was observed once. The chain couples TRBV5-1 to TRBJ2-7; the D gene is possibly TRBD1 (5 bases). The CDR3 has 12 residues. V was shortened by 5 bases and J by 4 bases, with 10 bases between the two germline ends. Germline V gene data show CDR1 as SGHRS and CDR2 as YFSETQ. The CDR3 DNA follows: TGCGCCAGCAGTCTGACAGCATACGAGCAGTACTTC. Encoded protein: CASSLTAYEQYF.

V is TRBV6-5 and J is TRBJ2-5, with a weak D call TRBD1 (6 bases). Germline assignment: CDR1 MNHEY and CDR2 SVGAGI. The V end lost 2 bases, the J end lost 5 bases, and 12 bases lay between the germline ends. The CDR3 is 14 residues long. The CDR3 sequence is CASSYIGGWETQYF. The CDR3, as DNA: TGTGCCAGCAGTTACATTGGGGGCTGGGAGACCCAGTACTTC.

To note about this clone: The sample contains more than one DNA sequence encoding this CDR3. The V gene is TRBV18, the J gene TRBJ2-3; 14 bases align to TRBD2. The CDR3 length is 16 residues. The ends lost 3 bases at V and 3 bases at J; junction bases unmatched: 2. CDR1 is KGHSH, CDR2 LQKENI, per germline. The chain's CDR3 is CASSPGTSGRTDTQYF. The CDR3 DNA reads TGTGCCAGCTCACCCGGGACTAGCGGGAGAACAGATACGCAGTATTTT.

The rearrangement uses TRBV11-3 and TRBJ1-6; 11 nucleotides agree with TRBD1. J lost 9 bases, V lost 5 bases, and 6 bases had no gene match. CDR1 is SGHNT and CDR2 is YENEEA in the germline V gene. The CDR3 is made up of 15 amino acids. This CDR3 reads CASSPDRGRGSPLHF. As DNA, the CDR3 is TGTGCCAGCAGCCCGGACAGGGGGCGTGGTTCACCCCTCCACTTT.

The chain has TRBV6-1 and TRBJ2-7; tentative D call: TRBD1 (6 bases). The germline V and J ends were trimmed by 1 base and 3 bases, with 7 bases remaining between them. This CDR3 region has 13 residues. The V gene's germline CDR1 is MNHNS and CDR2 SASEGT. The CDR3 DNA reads TGTGCCAGCAGTGAAGGGACAGACTACGAGCAGTACTTC. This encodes CASSEGTDYEQYF.

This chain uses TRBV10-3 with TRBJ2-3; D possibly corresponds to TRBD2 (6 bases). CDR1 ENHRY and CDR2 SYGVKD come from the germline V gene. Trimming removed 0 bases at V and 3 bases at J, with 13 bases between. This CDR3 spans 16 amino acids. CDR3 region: CAISESVGAGTDTQYF. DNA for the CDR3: TGTGCCATCAGTGAGTCTGTGGGAGCGGGTACAGATACGCAGTATTTT.

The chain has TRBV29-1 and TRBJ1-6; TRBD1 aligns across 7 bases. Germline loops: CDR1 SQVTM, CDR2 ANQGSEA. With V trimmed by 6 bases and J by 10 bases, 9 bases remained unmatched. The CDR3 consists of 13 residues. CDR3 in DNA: TGCAGCGTCTCCCGGGACAGATCATCACCCCTCCACTTT. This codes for CSVSRDRSSPLHF. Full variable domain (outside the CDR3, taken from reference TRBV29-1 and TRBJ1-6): SAVISQKPSRDICQRGTSLTIQCQVDSQVTMMFWYRQQPGQSLTLIATANQGSEATYESGFVIDKFPISRPNLTFSTLTVSNMSPEDSSIYLCSVSRDRSSPLHFGNGTRLTVT.

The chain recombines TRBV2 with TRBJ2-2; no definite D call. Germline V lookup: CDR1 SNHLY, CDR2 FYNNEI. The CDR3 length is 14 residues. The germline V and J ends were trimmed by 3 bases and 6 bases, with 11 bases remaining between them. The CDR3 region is CASSEIQVSGELFF. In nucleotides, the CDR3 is TGTGCCAGCAGTGAGATTCAGGTTTCCGGGGAGCTGTTTTTT. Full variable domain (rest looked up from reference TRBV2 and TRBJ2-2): EPEVTQTPSHQVTQMGQEVILRCVPISNHLYFYWYRQILGQKVEFLVSFYNNEISEKSEIFDDQFSVERPDGSNFTLKIRSTKLEDSAMYFCASSEIQVSGELFFGEGSRLTVL.

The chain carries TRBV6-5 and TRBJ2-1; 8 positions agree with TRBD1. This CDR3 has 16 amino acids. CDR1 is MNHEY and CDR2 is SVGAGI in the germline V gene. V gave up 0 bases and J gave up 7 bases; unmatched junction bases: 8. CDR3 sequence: CASSYSITGGGNEQFF. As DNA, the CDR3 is TGTGCCAGCAGTTACTCGATCACAGGGGGAGGAAATGAGCAGTTCTTC.

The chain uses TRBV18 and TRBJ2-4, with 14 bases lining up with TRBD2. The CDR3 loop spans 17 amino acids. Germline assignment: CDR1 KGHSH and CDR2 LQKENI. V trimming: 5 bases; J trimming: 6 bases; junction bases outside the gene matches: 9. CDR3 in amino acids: CASSTGLAGGGGNIQYF. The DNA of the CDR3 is TGTGCCAGCTCAACCGGACTAGCGGGAGGAGGGGGAAACATTCAGTACTTC.

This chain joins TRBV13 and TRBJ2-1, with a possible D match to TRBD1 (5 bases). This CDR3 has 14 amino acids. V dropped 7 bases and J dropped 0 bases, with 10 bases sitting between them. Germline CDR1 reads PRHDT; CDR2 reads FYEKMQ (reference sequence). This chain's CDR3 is CASTRQSSYNEQFF. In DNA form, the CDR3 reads TGTGCCAGCACCCGACAGAGCTCCTACAATGAGCAGTTCTTC.

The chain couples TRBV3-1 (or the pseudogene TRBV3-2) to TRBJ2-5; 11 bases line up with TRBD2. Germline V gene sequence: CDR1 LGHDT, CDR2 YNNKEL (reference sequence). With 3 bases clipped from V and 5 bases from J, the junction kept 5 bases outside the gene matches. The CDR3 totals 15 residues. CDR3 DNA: TGTGCCAGCAGCCATGGACTAGCGGGCGCCGAGACCCAGTACTTC. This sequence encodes CASSHGLAGAETQYF.

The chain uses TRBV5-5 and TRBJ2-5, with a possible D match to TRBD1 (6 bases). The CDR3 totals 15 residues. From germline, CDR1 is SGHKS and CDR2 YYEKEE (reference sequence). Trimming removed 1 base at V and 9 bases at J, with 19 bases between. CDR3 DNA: TGTGCCAGCAGCTTGAGCGCAGGGGCGCGGTTGGCCCAGTACTTC. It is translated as CASSLSAGARLAQYF.

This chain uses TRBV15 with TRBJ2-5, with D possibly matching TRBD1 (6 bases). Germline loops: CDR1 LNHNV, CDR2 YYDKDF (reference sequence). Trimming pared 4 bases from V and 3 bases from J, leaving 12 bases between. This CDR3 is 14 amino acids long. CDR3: CATSTGAVKETQYF. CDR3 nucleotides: TGTGCCACCAGCACAGGGGCGGTAAAAGAGACCCAGTACTTC.

The CDR3 spells CASSQGYGYTF. Written as DNA, the CDR3 is TGTGCCAGCAGTCAGGGTTATGGCTACACCTTC. V and J are TRBV25-1 and TRBJ1-2, with D possibly matching TRBD1 (5 bases). CDR1 and CDR2 (germline): MGHDK, SYGVNS. V was shortened by 5 bases and J by 5 bases, with 6 bases between the two germline ends. The length of the CDR3 is 11 residues.

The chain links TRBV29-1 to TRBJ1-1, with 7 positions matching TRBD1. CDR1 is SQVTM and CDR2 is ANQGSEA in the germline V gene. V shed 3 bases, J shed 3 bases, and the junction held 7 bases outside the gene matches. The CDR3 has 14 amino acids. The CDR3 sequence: CSVDVTGMDTEAFF. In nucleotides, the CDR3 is TGCAGCGTTGACGTGACAGGGATGGACACTGAAGCTTTCTTT.

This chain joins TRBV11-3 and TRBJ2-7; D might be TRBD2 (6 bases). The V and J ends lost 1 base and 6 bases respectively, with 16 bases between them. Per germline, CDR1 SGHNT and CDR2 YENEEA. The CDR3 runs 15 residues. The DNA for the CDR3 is TGTGCCAGCAGCTTAGGGGCAGCGGGCCTTTCCGAGCAGTACTTC. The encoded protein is CASSLGAAGLSEQYF.

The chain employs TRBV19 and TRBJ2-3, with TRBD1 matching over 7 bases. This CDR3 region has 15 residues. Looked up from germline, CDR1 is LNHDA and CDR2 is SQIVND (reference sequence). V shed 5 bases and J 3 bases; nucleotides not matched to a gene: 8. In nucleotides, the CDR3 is TGTGCCAGTAGTGTGAGAAGGGGGCTTACAGATACGCAGTATTTT. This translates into CASSVRRGLTDTQYF.

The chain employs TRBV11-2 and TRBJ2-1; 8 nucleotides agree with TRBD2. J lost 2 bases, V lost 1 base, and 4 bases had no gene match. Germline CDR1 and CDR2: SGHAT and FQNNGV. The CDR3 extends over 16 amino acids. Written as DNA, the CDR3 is TGTGCCAGCAGCTTAGCAGCGGGAGTACCCTACAATGAGCAGTTCTTC. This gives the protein CASSLAAGVPYNEQFF.

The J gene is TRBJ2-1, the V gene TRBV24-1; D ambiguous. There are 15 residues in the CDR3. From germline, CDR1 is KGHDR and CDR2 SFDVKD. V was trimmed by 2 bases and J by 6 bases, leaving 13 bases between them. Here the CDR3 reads CATSDSGIPRNEQFF. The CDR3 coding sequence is TGTGCCACCAGTGATTCCGGTATCCCTCGCAATGAGCAGTTCTTC.

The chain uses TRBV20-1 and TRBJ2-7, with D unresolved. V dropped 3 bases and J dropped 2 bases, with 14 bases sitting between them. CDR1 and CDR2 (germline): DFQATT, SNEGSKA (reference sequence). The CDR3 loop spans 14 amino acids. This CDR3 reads CSASYRIGAYEQYF. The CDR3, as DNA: TGCAGTGCTAGTTATCGGATAGGAGCCTACGAGCAGTACTTC.

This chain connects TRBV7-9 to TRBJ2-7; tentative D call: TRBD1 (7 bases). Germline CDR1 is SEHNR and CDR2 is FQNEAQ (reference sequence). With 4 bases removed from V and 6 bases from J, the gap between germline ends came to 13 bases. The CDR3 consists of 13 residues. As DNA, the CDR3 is TGTGCCAGCAGCTCCATTCAGGGGGGCGAGCAGTACTTC. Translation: CASSSIQGGEQYF.

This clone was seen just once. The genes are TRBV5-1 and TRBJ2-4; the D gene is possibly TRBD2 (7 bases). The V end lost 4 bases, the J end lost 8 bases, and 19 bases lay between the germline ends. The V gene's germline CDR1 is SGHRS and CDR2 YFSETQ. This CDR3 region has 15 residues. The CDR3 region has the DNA TGCGCCAGCAGCGAAACGTCGCGGGGGCGGGACATTCAGTACTTC. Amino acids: CASSETSRGRDIQYF.

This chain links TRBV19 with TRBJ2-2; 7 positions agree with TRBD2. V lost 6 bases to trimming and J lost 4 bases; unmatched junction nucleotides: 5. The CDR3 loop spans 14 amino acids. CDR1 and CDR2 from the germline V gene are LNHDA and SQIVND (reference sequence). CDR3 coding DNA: TGTGCCAGTAGGGGCAGGGAGGGCACCGGGGAGCTGTTTTTT. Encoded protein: CASRGREGTGELFF.

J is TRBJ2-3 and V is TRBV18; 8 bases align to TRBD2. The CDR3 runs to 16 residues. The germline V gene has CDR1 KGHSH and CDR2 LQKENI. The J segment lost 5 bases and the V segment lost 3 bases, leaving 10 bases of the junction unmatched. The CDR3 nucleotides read TGTGCCAGCTCACCGGTGGGCAGCGGGAGACAAGATACGCAGTATTTT. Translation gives CASSPVGSGRQDTQYF.